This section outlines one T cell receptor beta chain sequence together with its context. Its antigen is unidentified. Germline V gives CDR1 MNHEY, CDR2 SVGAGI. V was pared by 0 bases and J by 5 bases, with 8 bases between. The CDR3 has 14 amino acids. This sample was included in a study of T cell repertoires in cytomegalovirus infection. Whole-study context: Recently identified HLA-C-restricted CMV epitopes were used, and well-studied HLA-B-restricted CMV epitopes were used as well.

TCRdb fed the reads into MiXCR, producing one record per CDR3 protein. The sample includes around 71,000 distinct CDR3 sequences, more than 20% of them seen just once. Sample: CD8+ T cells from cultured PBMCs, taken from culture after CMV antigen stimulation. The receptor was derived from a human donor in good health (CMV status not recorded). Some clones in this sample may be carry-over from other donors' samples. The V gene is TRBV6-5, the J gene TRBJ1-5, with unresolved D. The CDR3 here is CASSYSREDQPQHF. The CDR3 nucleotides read TGTGCCAGCAGTTACTCGAGGGAGGATCAGCCCCAGCATTTT.